This T cell receptor beta chain was profiled in a study of cytomegalovirus exposure and HLA in healthy donors. General study findings and limits: A prior analysis recorded that most TCR beta V segments were productive about 87% or about 30% of the time. As a later analysis showed, a missense DCLRE1C variant was linked to trimming of TCR beta V- and J-genes.

On this clone: Its antigen is not identified.

Trimming took off 3 bases at V and 3 bases at J, with 8 bases between the two ends. The CDR3 contains 14 residues. The germline gives CDR1 KGHSH, CDR2 LQKENI. Use of 60 Vbeta and 13 Jbeta primers characterized the PCR. Original data processing: In a later analysis, 8.5 million to 14 million of 65 million to 90 million unique beta chains occurred in at least two donors. Data came from immunoSEQ multiplex PCR; TCRdb stores just in-frame clones and leaves some out. V and J calls and clone size are those listed in that table; D and trimming were worked out from the DNA. The data show around 200,000 clones, 75% to 80% seen once.

Sequencing was performed on PBMCs. This receptor was identified in a male donor in good health and CMV-seronegative. The chain has TRBV18 and TRBJ1-4; D gene uncertain. The CDR3: CASSPGISNEKLFF. In DNA form, the CDR3 reads TGTGCCAGCTCACCCGGGATCTCTAATGAAAAACTGTTTTTT.